These T cell receptor beta chains were read from a single sample in a study of CD8 T cells in Susac syndrome. TCRdb re-called the immunoSEQ multiplex PCR reads through MiXCR, storing one row per CDR3 protein. Of some 300,000 distinct CDR3 sequences in the sample, roughly 85% are singletons; the top ten hold roughly 0.21%. Sequences were obtained from CD8+ T cells from PBMCs. The origin of the receptors is a human donor with multiple sclerosis. Each CDR3 is given with its conserved first and last residue. D genes are given only for firm matches. Only part of the rows carry a size: once, few, many, or a class if the clone is expanded.

>.|.|TRBJ2-7|TRBV28|12
CASTSGNYEQYF
TGTGCCAGCACCAGCGGAAACTACGAGCAGTACTTC
>TRBD2|once|TRBJ2-7|TRBV6-5|15
CASSFYSGRAHEQYF
TGTGCCAGCAGCTTTTATAGCGGGAGGGCACACGAGCAGTACTTC
>TRBD1|.|TRBJ1-1|TRBV7-6|16
CASSSEGTAMNTEAFF
TGTGCCAGCAGCTCGGAGGGGACAGCTATGAACACTGAAGCTTTCTTT
>.|.|TRBJ2-2|TRBV6-5|15
CASRFAGFLTGELFF
TGTGCCAGCAGATTTGCCGGGTTCCTCACCGGGGAGCTGTTTTTT
>.|.|TRBJ2-4|TRBV28|15
CASSLLAGAKNIQYF
TGTGCCAGCAGTCTTCTAGCTGGAGCCAAAAACATTCAGTACTTC
>.|.|TRBJ2-3|TRBV6-5|15
CASSYSGVSTDTQYF
TGTGCCAGCAGTTACTCAGGGGTTAGCACAGATACGCAGTATTTT
>.|.|TRBJ2-2|TRBV4-1|17
CASSRNVEGLGRGELFF
TGCGCCAGCAGCCGCAACGTAGAGGGACTCGGGAGAGGGGAGCTGTTTTTT
>.|.|TRBJ2-1|TRBV6-2/TRBV6-3|14
CASSRSGHYNEQFF
TGTGCCAGCAGCAGAAGCGGGCATTACAATGAGCAGTTCTTC
>.|.|TRBJ2-1|TRBV27|13
CASSFTGTNEQFF
TGTGCCAGCAGTTTTACAGGGACCAATGAGCAGTTCTTC
>.|.|TRBJ2-3|TRBV7-2|17
CASSLGAQGWGTDTQYF
TGTGCCAGCAGCTTAGGAGCGCAGGGCTGGGGCACAGATACGCAGTATTTT
>.|.|TRBJ2-3|TRBV19|13
CASIPRGTDTQYF
TGTGCCAGTATACCCAGAGGCACAGATACGCAGTATTTT
>TRBD2|once|TRBJ2-3|TRBV27|17
CASSPLGTSGSTDTQYF
TGTGCCAGCAGCCCATTGGGGACTAGCGGTAGCACAGATACGCAGTATTTT
>TRBD2|.|TRBJ2-2|TRBV29-1|17
CSVEDQERERVPGELFF
TGCAGCGTTGAAGATCAGGAGCGGGAGCGCGTCCCCGGGGAGCTGTTTTTT
>.|.|TRBJ2-7|TRBV29-1|15
CSVERLGASDYEQHF
TGCAGCGTTGAAAGGCTCGGGGCTAGCGACTACGAGCAGCACTTC
>.|.|TRBJ1-3|TRBV6-5|14
CASSPGQTGNTIYF
TGTGCCAGCAGTCCCGGACAGACTGGAAACACCATATATTTT
>.|.|TRBJ2-3|TRBV7-6|14
CASSFPRGTDTQYF
TGTGCCAGCAGCTTCCCGCGGGGCACAGATACGCAGTATTTT
>TRBD2|.|TRBJ2-7|TRBV4-1|15
CASSQELAGIYEQYF
TGCGCCAGCAGCCAAGAGCTAGCGGGGATCTACGAGCAGTACTTC
>.|.|TRBJ2-1|TRBV29-1|13
CSVPKSSYNEQFF
TGCAGCGTTCCGAAAAGCTCCTACAATGAGCAGTTCTTC
>TRBD2|once|TRBJ2-7|TRBV25-1|11
CASTGGNEQYF
TGTGCCAGCACGGGGGGGAACGAGCAGTACTTC
>TRBD2|.|TRBJ2-1|TRBV27|17
CASSLVQTGTRNNEQFF
TGTGCCAGCAGTTTGGTCCAAACGGGGACTAGGAACAATGAGCAGTTCTTC